The clone carrying this T cell receptor (beta chain) was seen a handful of times. Amplifying from RNA transcripts, the study obtained TCR beta CDR3 regions. Amplification began with first-round RT-PCR using HTBI primers, then second-round multiplex PCR was performed. A single record per CDR3 protein comes from TCRdb applying MiXCR to the multiplex PCR reads. Here the sample spans 500,000 to 700,000 distinct CDR3 sequences, about a fifth being singletons. This entry is derived from a study of Graves' ophthalmopathy and Graves' hyperthyroidism. The germline CDR1 and CDR2 sequences are GTSNPN and SVGIG (reference sequence). The CDR3 is 15 amino acids. The V end lost 5 bases, the J end lost 6 bases, and 22 bases lay between the germline ends.

Sequencing input: peripheral blood. This sequence was found in a woman between 18 and 29 years old with stable Graves' hyperthyroidism. Some clones in this sample may be carry-over from other donors' samples. The chain links TRBV30 to TRBJ1-2; perhaps TRBD1 as D (6 bases). The CDR3: CAWGGGSTGSNGYTF. CDR3 DNA sequence: TGTGCCTGGGGGGGAGGTAGTACAGGGAGCAATGGCTACACCTTC.